Below, 9 T cell receptor beta chains from the same sample are listed, as sequenced in a study of CD8 T cells in Susac syndrome. Roughly 0.45 to 1 ug RNA was reverse transcribed with random hexamers. TCRdb fed the immunoSEQ multiplex PCR reads into MiXCR, producing one record per CDR3 protein. Here the sample spans fewer than 85,000 distinct CDR3 sequences, roughly 94% being singletons. Material for sequencing was CD8+ T cells from PBMCs. These receptors all come from a human donor with Susac syndrome.

The rearrangement links TRBV25-1 to TRBJ2-7; no clear D. The CDR3 extends over 11 amino acids. V was shortened by 1 base and J by 6 bases, with 4 bases between the two germline ends. Per the germline V gene, CDR1 is MGHDK and CDR2 is SYGVNS. For the CDR3, the DNA is TGTGCCAGCAGTGAATCTGCCGAGCAGTACTTC. Protein sequence: CASSESAEQYF.

The chain recombines TRBV30 with TRBJ1-1; no definite D call. The CDR3 covers 11 residues. Germline V gene sequence: CDR1 GTSNPN, CDR2 SVGIG (reference sequence). V gave up 6 bases and J gave up 4 bases, with 9 bases separating them. The CDR3 reads CACPDGTEAFF. The CDR3 DNA reads TGTGCCTGCCCCGATGGCACTGAAGCTTTCTTT.

In DNA, the CDR3 is TGCGCCAGCAGCCAAGAGGGGCTAGCGGAAGAGACCCAGTACTTC. Amino acid sequence: CASSQEGLAEETQYF. V and J are TRBV4-3 and TRBJ2-5; 7 bases align to TRBD2. Germline CDR1 LGHNA, CDR2 YSLEER. With V trimmed by 0 bases and J by 3 bases, 4 bases remained unmatched. The CDR3 contains 15 residues.

The chain is built from TRBV29-1 and TRBJ2-3; no definite D call. Between the trimmed V and J ends, which lost 2 bases and 1 base, there was a span of 10 bases. CDR1 SQVTM and CDR2 ANQGSEA come from the germline V gene. The CDR3 totals 14 residues. The CDR3 sequence: CSVELVSGTDTQYF. CDR3 DNA: TGCAGCGTTGAATTGGTTTCCGGCACAGATACGCAGTATTTT.

CDR3 DNA sequence: TGCGCCAGCAGCCAAGGGTACGGTTCCTACGAGCAGTACTTC. It translates to CASSQGYGSYEQYF. V and J are TRBV4-3 and TRBJ2-7; the D is unclear. The CDR3 sequence is 14 residues long. The ends were cut back, 1 base at V and 1 base at J, with 8 bases in the middle. Germline CDR1 reads LGHNA; CDR2 reads YSLEER.

The V and J genes are TRBV6-5 and TRBJ2-7; the D is unclear. The germline V gene has CDR1 MNHEY and CDR2 SVGAGI. Trimming took off 5 bases at V and 3 bases at J, with 14 bases between the two ends. The CDR3 runs 14 residues. Here the CDR3 reads CASSPPGPYYEQYF. The DNA for the CDR3 is TGTGCCAGCAGTCCCCCCGGGCCCTACTACGAGCAGTACTTC.

CDR3 coding DNA: TGTGCCTGGAGTGTGGGTGTAGGGAATGAGCAGTTCTTC. Protein product: CAWSVGVGNEQFF. The chain carries TRBV30 and TRBJ2-1; D uncertain. CDR1 and CDR2 (germline): GTSNPN, SVGIG (reference sequence). The CDR3 length is 13 residues. The germline V and J ends were trimmed by 0 bases and 7 bases, with 10 bases remaining between them.

The chain has TRBV5-1 and TRBJ1-1; D not resolved. Germline-derived CDR1 and CDR2 are SGHRS and YFSETQ. CDR3 length equals 13 residues. V was cut by 2 bases and J by 1 base, with 6 bases left in between. CDR3 in amino acids: CASSFQENTEAFF. The CDR3 coding sequence is TGCGCCAGCAGCTTCCAGGAGAACACTGAAGCTTTCTTT.

The chain employs TRBV5-1 and TRBJ2-7; 9 bases agree with TRBD2. Unmatched junction bases numbered 4, after V lost 3 bases and J lost 0 bases. The CDR3 totals 15 residues. Germline V gene lookup returns CDR1 SGHRS and CDR2 YFSETQ. The CDR3 protein is CASSSPLAGSYEQYF. In nucleotides, the CDR3 is TGCGCCAGCAGCTCGCCACTAGCGGGCTCCTACGAGCAGTACTTC.